A selection of T cell receptor beta chains follows, all from one sample in a study of beta chain features in type 1 diabetes. Clones were sequenced by immunoSEQ multiplex PCR, and TCRdb holds only the in-frame ones, with some missing. The repertoire has about 160,000 clones, 6.5% to 10% of them found once; the top ten carry 0.45% to 0.6%. The sequencing input was central memory CD4+ T cells from blood. These receptor sequences come from a young woman with type 1 diabetes. The CDR3 runs from the conserved cysteine through the conserved F or W. D genes are given only for firm matches. The size entry is marked missing in some rows and otherwise reads once, few, many or a size class.

TRBJ2-1 | - | TRBV12-5 | TRBD2 | TGTGCTAGTGGGCTAGCGGGAAGGAATGAGCAGTTCTTC | CASGLAGRNEQFF
TRBJ2-7 | few | TRBV5-1 | - | TGCGCCAGCAGCTTGGGGGACTCCGCCTACGAGCAGTACTTC | CASSLGDSAYEQYF
TRBJ1-4 | few | TRBV7-9 | - | TGTGCCAGCAGCTTAGCTGAGGGCTCGAATGAAAAACTGTTTTTT | CASSLAEGSNEKLFF
TRBJ2-5 | few | TRBV7-2 | TRBD1 | TGTGCCAGCAGCCCAGGGACAGACTTCGAGACCCAGTACTTC | CASSPGTDFETQYF
TRBJ2-7 | many | TRBV11-3 | - | TGTGCCAGCAGCCGGAGGACGGACTCCTACGAGCAGTACTTC | CASSRRTDSYEQYF
TRBJ2-1 | - | TRBV7-3 | TRBD2 | TGTGCCAGCAGCTTAGAAGCGGGAGGGCTCGAGCAGTTCTTC | CASSLEAGGLEQFF
TRBJ2-5 | - | TRBV7-8 | - | TGTGCCAGCAGCCCTCCGGGAGCAGGCGAGACCCAGTACTTC | CASSPPGAGETQYF
TRBJ2-2 | few | TRBV29-1 | - | TGCAGCCCCCCTCCGAGTTTGGCCGGGGAGCTGTTTTTT | CSPPPSLAGELFF
TRBJ2-2 | many | TRBV5-1 | - | TGCGCCAGCAGCTCTACAGGGCCAAGTCGTCGCACCGGGGAGCTGTTTTTT | CASSSTGPSRRTGELFF
TRBJ2-2 | - | TRBV30 | - | TGTGCCTGGAGTGCCCAGGCCCCCGGGGAGCTGTTTTTT | CAWSAQAPGELFF
TRBJ2-5 | - | TRBV7-2 | TRBD2 | TGTGCCAGCAGCTTAGTAGCGGGGGCGGCGGAGACCCAGTACTTC | CASSLVAGAAETQYF
TRBJ2-4 | few | TRBV23-1 | TRBD1 | TGCGCCAGCCCTCCTAGGAAGACAGGGGAAAACATTCAGTACTTC | CASPPRKTGENIQYF
TRBJ1-2 | few | TRBV4-3 | - | TGCGCCAGCAGCCAAGATCGGACAGCTCAGCCTTATGGCTACACCTTC | CASSQDRTAQPYGYTF
TRBJ2-5 | - | TRBV5-8 | TRBD1 | TGTGCCAGCAGCGCCCGGACAGGGGGCTGGAAGACCCAGTACTTC | CASSARTGGWKTQYF
TRBJ2-1 | few | TRBV10-3 | - | TGTGCCATCAGTGGATCGACAGACAATGAGCAGTTCTTC | CAISGSTDNEQFF
TRBJ1-2 | - | TRBV5-1 | TRBD1 | TGCGCCAGCAGCTCGACCGGGACAGCCCACGCGGGCTATGGCTACACCTTC | CASSSTGTAHAGYGYTF
TRBJ2-7 | - | TRBV25-1 | TRBD2 | TGTGCCAGCAGTGGCCCTAGCGGGATAGTCCACGAGCAGTACTTC | CASSGPSGIVHEQYF
TRBJ1-2 | - | TRBV5-1 | TRBD1 | TGCGCCAGCAGCTTGGTAGCCGGACAGGGGGTTAACTATGGCTACACCTTC | CASSLVAGQGVNYGYTF